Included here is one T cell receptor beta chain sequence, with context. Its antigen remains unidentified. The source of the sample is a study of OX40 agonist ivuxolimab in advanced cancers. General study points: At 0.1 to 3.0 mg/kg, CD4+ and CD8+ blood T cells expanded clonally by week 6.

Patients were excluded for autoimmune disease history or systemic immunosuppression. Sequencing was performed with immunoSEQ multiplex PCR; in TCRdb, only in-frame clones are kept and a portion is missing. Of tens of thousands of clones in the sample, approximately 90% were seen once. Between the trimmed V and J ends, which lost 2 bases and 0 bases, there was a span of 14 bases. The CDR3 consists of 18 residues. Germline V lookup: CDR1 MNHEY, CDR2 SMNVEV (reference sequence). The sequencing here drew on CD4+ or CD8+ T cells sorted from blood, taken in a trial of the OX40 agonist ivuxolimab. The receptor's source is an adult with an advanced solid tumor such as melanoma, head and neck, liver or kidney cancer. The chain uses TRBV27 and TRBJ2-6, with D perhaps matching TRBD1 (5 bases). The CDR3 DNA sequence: TGTGCCAGCAGTTTAGCCCCTGACAGTTACTCTGGGGCCAACGTCCTGACTTTC. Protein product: CASSLAPDSYSGANVLTF.